Each of the 24 T cell receptor beta chains below was sequenced from the same sample in a study of cytotoxic CD8 clonotypes in ibrutinib-treated CLL. The assay was immunoSEQ multiplex PCR, and TCRdb's table has in-frame clones only and misses some. The sample has some 290,000 clones; around four fifths are singletons. The starting material was PBMCs, obtained before ibrutinib treatment. These receptors all come from a human donor with chronic lymphocytic leukemia.

In this sample, this clone turned up a few times. CDR3 DNA sequence: TGTGCCAGCAGTGCTGGGGCTGGCTACACCTTC. Its translation: CASSAGAGYTF. The chain uses TRBV25-1 and TRBJ1-2; tentatively, D is TRBD1 (5 bases). This CDR3 spans 11 amino acids. Trimming pared 4 bases from V and 7 bases from J, leaving 7 bases between. Germline lookup yields CDR1 MGHDK and CDR2 SYGVNS.

The V and J genes are TRBV11-3 and TRBJ2-5; 7 nucleotides line up with TRBD1. Losses at the gene ends were 5 bases for V and 2 bases for J; bases not matched to a gene: 2. Germline V CDR1 and CDR2: SGHNT, YENEEA. The CDR3 has 13 amino acids. The CDR3 here is CASSRQGQETQYF. For the CDR3, the DNA is TGTGCCAGCAGCCGACAGGGTCAAGAGACCCAGTACTTC.

The rearrangement uses TRBV5-4 and TRBJ1-3; D uncertain. V was shortened by 7 bases and J by 0 bases, with 8 bases between the two germline ends. CDR3 length: 13 residues. Germline values: CDR1 SGHNT, CDR2 YYREEE (reference sequence). CDR3 sequence: CASGKDSGNTIYF. The CDR3 DNA is TGTGCCAGCGGTAAGGACTCTGGAAACACCATATATTTT.

V gene TRBV4-1 combines with J gene TRBJ2-2; 9 bases are a match to TRBD2. The CDR3 is made up of 18 amino acids. The germline V gene encodes CDR1 MGHRA and CDR2 YSYEKL. Trimming removed 4 bases from V and 4 bases from J; junction bases left unmatched: 13. CDR3 residues: CASSRGASGIGSTGELFF. CDR3 DNA: TGCGCCAGCAGCCGAGGGGCTAGCGGGATTGGGAGCACCGGGGAGCTGTTTTTT.

This chain links TRBV6-5 with TRBJ1-3; the D is unclear. The V end was cut by 6 bases, the J end by 2 bases, with 8 bases between. From germline, CDR1 is MNHEY and CDR2 SVGAGI. CDR3 size: 13 residues. The CDR3 sequence: CASRTDAGNTIYF. DNA of the CDR3: TGTGCCAGCAGGACTGATGCTGGAAACACCATATATTTT.

There are a few counts of this clone. The chain carries TRBV27 and TRBJ2-7, with a weak D call TRBD2 (6 bases). The CDR3 is 12 amino acids. Trimming took 3 bases from V and 7 from J, leaving 10 bases between them. Looked up from germline, CDR1 is MNHEY and CDR2 is SMNVEV (reference sequence). CDR3 bases: TGTGCCAGCAGTTTCGGGGGTAGAGAGCAGTACTTC. It codes for CASSFGGREQYF.

J is TRBJ2-2 and V is TRBV2; D unresolved. The length of the CDR3 is 17 residues. Germline values: CDR1 SNHLY, CDR2 FYNNEI. V was clipped by 5 bases and J by 3 bases, with 19 bases between them. CDR3 region: CASSRGRQVLDTGELFF. The DNA of the CDR3 is TGTGCCAGCAGTCGCGGCAGGCAGGTCTTAGACACCGGGGAGCTGTTTTTT. Drawing the rest from reference TRBV2 and TRBJ2-2, the complete variable domain is EPEVTQTPSHQVTQMGQEVILRCVPISNHLYFYWYRQILGQKVEFLVSFYNNEISEKSEIFDDQFSVERPDGSNFTLKIRSTKLEDSAMYFCASSRGRQVLDTGELFFGEGSRLTVL.

This clone appeared once. The rearrangement uses TRBV23-1 and TRBJ2-7; 11 nucleotides align to TRBD2. TRBV23-1 is known as an ORF, though its function is uncertain. Trimming removed 0 bases from V and 2 bases from J; junction bases left unmatched: 3. This CDR3 comprises 16 residues. DNA for the CDR3: TGCGCCAGCAGTCAATCTCGACTAGCGGGAACCTACGAGCAGTACTTC. Its protein product is CASSQSRLAGTYEQYF.

The chain carries TRBV10-2 and TRBJ1-4; D remains ambiguous. In germline, CDR1 is WSHSY, CDR2 SAAADI. The CDR3 spans 14 residues. Trimming cost V 0 bases and J 5 bases, with 7 bases left between them. CDR3: CASSESFPNEKLFF. The CDR3 DNA sequence: TGCGCCAGCAGTGAGTCCTTCCCGAATGAAAAACTGTTTTTT.

The chain employs TRBV19 and TRBJ2-3; no clear D. The CDR3 extends over 13 amino acids. V was shortened by 2 bases and J by 2 bases, with 5 bases between the two germline ends. CDR1 is LNHDA, CDR2 SQIVND, per germline (reference sequence). CDR3 loop: CASSIMATDTQYF. The CDR3 DNA reads TGTGCCAGTAGTATAATGGCCACAGATACGCAGTATTTT. The variable domain in full, with the rest retrieved from reference TRBV19 and TRBJ2-3, is DGGITQSPKYLFRKEGQNVTLSCEQNLNHDAMYWYRQDPGQGLRLIYYSQIVNDFQKGDIAEGYSVSREKKESFPLTVTSAQKNPTAFYLCASSIMATDTQYFGPGTRLTVL.

CDR3 in DNA: TGTGCCAGCAGCCCTCGACAGAACACTGAAGCTTTCTTT. This codes for CASSPRQNTEAFF. The chain is built from TRBV7-2 and TRBJ1-1; D is unclear. V was cut by 5 bases and J by 1 base, with 8 bases left in between. Germline CDR1 and CDR2: SGHTA and FQGNSA. This CDR3 comprises 13 residues.

The chain has TRBV9 and TRBJ1-2, with unresolved D. The CDR3 runs 14 residues. The germline V gene has CDR1 SGDLS and CDR2 YYNGEE. The germline V and J ends were trimmed by 3 bases and 7 bases, with 16 bases remaining between them. CDR3 sequence (DNA): TGTGCCAGCAGCGGCCTAGGGTCTGGCTCTGGCTACACCTTC. Protein sequence: CASSGLGSGSGYTF. The full variable domain, its missing parts supplied by reference TRBV9 and TRBJ1-2, is DSGVTQTPKHLITATGQRVTLRCSPRSGDLSVYWYQQSLDQGLQFLIQYYNGEERAKGNILERFSAQQFPDLHSELNLSSLELGDSALYFCASSGLGSGSGYTFGSGTRLTVV.

The chain links TRBV5-6 to TRBJ1-1, with D unclear. Trimming stripped 4 bases from V and 1 base from J, with 8 bases between. CDR3 length equals 13 residues. In germline, CDR1 is SGHDT, CDR2 YYEEEE. The CDR3 DNA reads as TGTGCCAGCAGCGTCGGGAGGAACACTGAAGCTTTCTTT. It yields the protein CASSVGRNTEAFF.

This CDR3 reads CSVEWTGISDGYTF. The CDR3 DNA sequence: TGCAGCGTCGAGTGGACAGGGATCTCGGATGGCTACACCTTC. The genes are TRBV29-1 and TRBJ1-2, with 8 bases lining up with TRBD1. From germline, CDR1 is SQVTM and CDR2 ANQGSEA. There are 14 residues in the CDR3. J lost 6 bases, V lost 6 bases, and 12 bases had no gene match.

The rearrangement joins TRBV19 to TRBJ2-1; 11 bases map to TRBD1. CDR3 length: 13 residues. Germline V gene data show CDR1 as LNHDA and CDR2 as SQIVND (reference sequence). Trimming took 6 bases from V and 9 from J; bases not matched to a gene: 4. The CDR3 is CASRGQGEGEQFF. CDR3 nucleotide sequence: TGTGCCAGTAGGGGACAGGGGGAGGGTGAGCAGTTCTTC.

The chain has TRBV4-3 and TRBJ1-2; D is unresolved. Trimming left V 0 bases short and J 6 bases short, with 11 bases between. Germline-derived CDR1 and CDR2 are LGHNA and YSLEER. There are 14 residues in the CDR3. DNA for the CDR3: TGCGCCAGCAGCCAAGATGTGAGACCTGATGGCTACACCTTC. It encodes CASSQDVRPDGYTF.

The J gene is TRBJ1-2, the V gene TRBV2; maybe TRBD1 (5 bases). The length of the CDR3 is 13 residues. Germline V gene data show CDR1 as SNHLY and CDR2 as FYNNEI. V was cut by 6 bases and J by 5 bases, with 13 bases left in between. CDR3 amino acids: CASSGGTQYGYTF. In nucleotides, the CDR3 is TGTGCCAGCAGCGGCGGGACCCAGTATGGCTACACCTTC.

The gene calls are TRBV2 and TRBJ1-2, with D hard to call. The germline CDR1 and CDR2 sequences are SNHLY and FYNNEI. This CDR3 region has 15 residues. V was trimmed by 6 bases and J by 3 bases, leaving 17 bases between them. This CDR3 reads CASRPTWLADYGYTF. The CDR3 nucleotides read TGTGCCAGCAGACCGACTTGGCTTGCCGACTATGGCTACACCTTC.

The chain couples TRBV30 to TRBJ2-3; D not certain. CDR1 is GTSNPN and CDR2 is SVGIG in the germline V gene (reference sequence). V was cut by 2 bases and J by 2 bases, with 8 bases left in between. The CDR3 length is 13 residues. The CDR3 DNA is TGTGCCTGGAGTCGGGTTTTCACAGATACGCAGTATTTT. This translates into CAWSRVFTDTQYF. The entire variable domain, with the rest obtained from reference TRBV30 and TRBJ2-3, is as follows: SQTIHQWPATLVQPVGSPLSLECTVEGTSNPNLYWYRQAAGRGLQLLFYSVGIGQISSEVPQNLSASRPQDRQFILSSKKLLLSDSGFYLCAWSRVFTDTQYFGPGTRLTVL.

This sequence joins TRBV18 and TRBJ2-7; weak D call: TRBD1 (6 bases). Germline-derived CDR1 and CDR2 are KGHSH and LQKENI. The V gene lost 3 bases and the J gene lost 4 bases, with 13 bases spanning the gap. The CDR3 sequence is 14 residues long. The CDR3 here is CASSPRDNQYEQYF. The CDR3 coding sequence is TGTGCCAGCTCACCTCGGGACAACCAGTACGAGCAGTACTTC. The complete variable domain, with remaining parts taken from reference TRBV18 and TRBJ2-7, reads NAGVMQNPRHLVRRRGQEARLRCSPMKGHSHVYWYRQLPEEGLKFMVYLQKENIIDESGMPKERFSAEFPKEGPSILRIQQVVRGDSAAYFCASSPRDNQYEQYFGPGTRLTVT.

This chain uses TRBV4-1 with TRBJ1-3, with unresolved D. Per germline, CDR1 MGHRA and CDR2 YSYEKL. Trimming removed 1 base at V and 5 bases at J, with 3 bases between. The CDR3 runs 12 residues. DNA of the CDR3: TGCGCCAGCAGCCAAGCCAGAAACACCATATATTTT. As protein: CASSQARNTIYF.

The CDR3 DNA sequence: TGCGCCAGCAGCTTGGGGGGATTCGCCGGGACAGACACCTACGAGCAGTACTTC. Its protein is CASSLGGFAGTDTYEQYF. The chain joins TRBV5-1 to TRBJ2-7; TRBD1 aligns across 7 bases. From germline, CDR1 is SGHRS and CDR2 YFSETQ. The CDR3 runs 18 residues. V was pared by 0 bases and J by 2 bases, with 14 bases of the junction left unmatched. Full variable domain (remainder filled in from reference TRBV5-1 and TRBJ2-7): KAGVTQTPRYLIKTRGQQVTLSCSPISGHRSVSWYQQTPGQGLQFLFEYFSETQRNKGNFPGRFSGRQFSNSRSEMNVSTLELGDSALYLCASSLGGFAGTDTYEQYFGPGTRLTVT.

The chain employs TRBV9 and TRBJ1-1; D remains ambiguous. The CDR3 is 15 residues long. Germline V gives CDR1 SGDLS, CDR2 YYNGEE. V shed 1 base and J shed 3 bases, with 13 bases lying between them. CDR3 protein: CASSVRSGGDTEAFF. CDR3 nucleotide sequence: TGTGCCAGCAGCGTACGTAGCGGCGGGGACACTGAAGCTTTCTTT. The full variable domain, its missing parts supplied by reference TRBV9 and TRBJ1-1, is DSGVTQTPKHLITATGQRVTLRCSPRSGDLSVYWYQQSLDQGLQFLIQYYNGEERAKGNILERFSAQQFPDLHSELNLSSLELGDSALYFCASSVRSGGDTEAFFGQGTRLTVV.

About this clone itself: This may come from a read error, since a much larger clone is one base off. In nucleotides, the CDR3 is TGTGCCAGCAGCGGGGACAGGAACACTGAAGCTTTCTTT. Translating it yields CASSGDRNTEAFF. The gene calls are TRBV2 and TRBJ1-1; 7 bases fit TRBD1. This CDR3 contains 13 residues. Losses at the gene ends were 6 bases for V and 1 base for J; bases not matched to a gene: 2. Germline V gene lookup returns CDR1 SNHLY and CDR2 FYNNEI.